A selection of T cell receptor beta chains follows, all from one sample in a study of T cells after yellow fever vaccination. MiXCR, applied by TCRdb to the 5' RACE reads, yields one record per CDR3 protein. The sample lists a few hundred thousand distinct CDR3 sequences; around 4% were seen once. The sample consisted of PBMCs, taken on the day of the yellow fever booster vaccination. Every receptor here comes from a man younger than 35 who received the YFV17D yellow fever vaccine. The conserved cysteine and the conserved F or W are not part of the CDR3 here. Clone size is not always given. Where it is, it says once, few, many or a class for expanded clones.

V	size	J	CDR3
TRBV9	many	TRBJ2-3	ASSVGTGGTDTQY
TRBV12-3/TRBV12-4	many	TRBJ2-3	ASSPWTIPGADTQY
TRBV12-3/TRBV12-4	few	TRBJ1-5	ASSFWGSNQPQH
TRBV5-5	.	TRBJ1-5	ASSFEGRRNQPQH
TRBV4-1	.	TRBJ2-4	ASSPGIREKNIQY
TRBV4-1	.	TRBJ2-1	ASSHGHLDNEQF
TRBV12-3/TRBV12-4	many	TRBJ1-5	ASSWTGVNQPQH
TRBV2	.	TRBJ2-7	ASTGLPDEYEQY
TRBV11-2	.	TRBJ2-7	ASSPEGGQVTYEQY
TRBV18	few	TRBJ1-5	ASSPAVNSNQPQH
TRBV30	few	TRBJ1-1	AWSVLQGLAF
TRBV20-1	many	TRBJ2-4	SAEQENSNIQY
TRBV20-1	many	TRBJ2-3	SAPTRDTQY
TRBV7-2	many	TRBJ1-1	ASSLSDGAEAF
TRBV24-1	.	TRBJ2-6	ATSDGPFRGRGANVLT
TRBV20-1	few	TRBJ2-3	SALGQGGTDTQY
TRBV11-2	many	TRBJ2-2	ASRSVLSGELF
TRBV7-9	many	TRBJ2-4	ASSLEDSPEY
TRBV6-5	many	TRBJ1-2	ASTSGQNYGYT
TRBV4-2	many	TRBJ2-5	ASSQVSSGLAGGIQETQY
TRBV7-2	many	TRBJ1-2	ASSFPTGANGYT
TRBV7-8	.	TRBJ1-5	ASSPNGVTGQPQH
TRBV4-3	many	TRBJ2-2	AYRGLGTGELF